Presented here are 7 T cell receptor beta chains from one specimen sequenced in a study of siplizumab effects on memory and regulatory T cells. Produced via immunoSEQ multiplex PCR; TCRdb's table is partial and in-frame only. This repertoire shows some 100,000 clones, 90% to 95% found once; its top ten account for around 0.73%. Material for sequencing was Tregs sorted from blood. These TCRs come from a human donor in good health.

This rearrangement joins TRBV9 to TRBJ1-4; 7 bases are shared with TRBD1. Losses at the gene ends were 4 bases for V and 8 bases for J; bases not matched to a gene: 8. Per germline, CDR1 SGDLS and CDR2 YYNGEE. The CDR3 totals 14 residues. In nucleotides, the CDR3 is TGTGCCAGCAGCTCCGGGACAGCTGTCGAAAAACTGTTTTTT. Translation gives CASSSGTAVEKLFF.

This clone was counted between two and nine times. The CDR3 protein is CASSLRGVRTEAFF. CDR3 coding DNA: TGCGCCAGCAGCTTGAGAGGGGTTCGGACTGAAGCTTTCTTT. This chain connects TRBV5-1 to TRBJ1-1; possible D gene TRBD1, 5 bases. The CDR3 covers 14 residues. Trimming stripped 1 base from V and 5 bases from J, with 12 bases between. The germline gives CDR1 SGHRS, CDR2 YFSETQ.

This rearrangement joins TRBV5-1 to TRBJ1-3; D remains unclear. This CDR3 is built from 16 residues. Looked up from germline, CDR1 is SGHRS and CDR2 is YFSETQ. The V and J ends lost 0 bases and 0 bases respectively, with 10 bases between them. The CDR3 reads CASSLDSRNSGNTIYF. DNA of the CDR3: TGCGCCAGCAGCTTGGACAGTAGAAACTCTGGAAACACCATATATTTT.

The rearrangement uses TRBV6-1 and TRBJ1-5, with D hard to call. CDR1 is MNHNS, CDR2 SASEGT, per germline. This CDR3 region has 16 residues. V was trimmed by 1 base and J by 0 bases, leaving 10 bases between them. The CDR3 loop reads CASSEEAAYSNQPQHF. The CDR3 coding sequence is TGTGCCAGCAGTGAAGAGGCAGCCTATAGCAATCAGCCCCAGCATTTT.

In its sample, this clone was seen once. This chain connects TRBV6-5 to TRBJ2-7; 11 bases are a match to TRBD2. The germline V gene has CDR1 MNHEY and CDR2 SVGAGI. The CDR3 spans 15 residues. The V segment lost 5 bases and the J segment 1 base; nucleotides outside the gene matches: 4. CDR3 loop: CASSPGTSGSYEQYF. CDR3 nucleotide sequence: TGTGCCAGCAGTCCCGGGACTAGCGGTTCCTACGAGCAGTACTTC.

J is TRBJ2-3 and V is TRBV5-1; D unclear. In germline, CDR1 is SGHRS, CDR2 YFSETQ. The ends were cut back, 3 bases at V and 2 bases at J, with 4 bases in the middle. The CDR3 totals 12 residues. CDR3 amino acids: CASSSLTDTQYF. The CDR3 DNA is TGCGCCAGCAGCTCCCTCACAGATACGCAGTATTTT. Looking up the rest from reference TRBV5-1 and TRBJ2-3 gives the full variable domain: KAGVTQTPRYLIKTRGQQVTLSCSPISGHRSVSWYQQTPGQGLQFLFEYFSETQRNKGNFPGRFSGRQFSNSRSEMNVSTLELGDSALYLCASSSLTDTQYFGPGTRLTVL.

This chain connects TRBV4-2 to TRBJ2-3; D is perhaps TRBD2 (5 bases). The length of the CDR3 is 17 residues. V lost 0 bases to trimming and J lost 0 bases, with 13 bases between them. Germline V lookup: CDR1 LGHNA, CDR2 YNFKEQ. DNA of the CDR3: TGTGCCAGCAGCCAAGATCGAGACGGGATGAGCACAGATACGCAGTATTTT. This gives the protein CASSQDRDGMSTDTQYF.